This is a list of T cell receptor beta chains from one sample in a study of T cells after yellow fever vaccination. TCRdb re-called the 5' RACE reads with MiXCR, one entry per CDR3 protein. The sample has under 600,000 distinct CDR3 sequences; about 13% are singletons. The input for sequencing was PBMCs, taken on the day of the yellow fever booster vaccination. The receptors derive from a man aged 25 to 40 who received the YFV17D yellow fever vaccine. Both conserved end residues are part of each CDR3. A D gene is named only where the DNA matches it firmly. Size is omitted from some rows. Given values are once, few, many or a class for expanded clones.

V	D	size	J	CDR3	DNA
TRBV20-1	-	few	TRBJ2-5	CSAPDHWVQETQYF	TGCAGTGCTCCGGACCATTGGGTACAAGAGACCCAGTACTTC
TRBV6-5	TRBD1	many	TRBJ2-3	CASSNRGDTQYF	TGTGCCAGCAGTAACAGGGGGGATACGCAGTATTTT
TRBV21-1	-	-	TRBJ1-1	CASSNPDRKKNTEAFF	TGTGCCAGCAGCAACCCGGACAGGAAGAAGAACACTGAAGCTTTCTTT
TRBV20-1	TRBD2	few	TRBJ2-7	CSAGGEDYEQYF	TGCAGTGCGGGGGGGGAGGACTACGAGCAGTACTTC
TRBV11-3	-	-	TRBJ2-3	CASSTQGSTDTQYF	TGTGCCAGCAGCACCCAGGGCAGCACAGATACGCAGTATTTT
TRBV12-3/TRBV12-4	TRBD1	-	TRBJ1-4	CASRLTGGGEKLFF	TGTGCCAGCAGGTTAACAGGGGGAGGTGAAAAACTGTTTTTT
TRBV3-1	-	-	TRBJ2-3	CACSQVGMPPDTQYF	TGTGCCTGCTCCCAAGTGGGAATGCCCCCAGATACGCAGTATTTT
TRBV7-2	TRBD1	few	TRBJ2-5	CASSTRTGTVETQYF	TGTGCCAGCAGCACCCGGACAGGGACCGTGGAGACCCAGTACTTC
TRBV4-2	TRBD2	few	TRBJ2-3	CASSQDPPSLAGETDTQYF	TGTGCCAGCAGCCAAGATCCCCCCTCACTAGCGGGGGAAACAGATACGCAGTATTTT
TRBV13	TRBD1	few	TRBJ2-5	CASSKGQGAGETQYF	TGTGCCAGCAGCAAAGGACAGGGGGCAGGAGAGACCCAGTACTTC
TRBV3-1	-	few	TRBJ2-7	CASSQRGRLYEQYF	TGTGCCAGCAGCCAACGTGGCAGACTCTACGAGCAGTACTTC
TRBV27	-	few	TRBJ1-6	CASSLEGRASPLHF	TGTGCCAGCAGTTTAGAGGGTAGGGCTTCACCCCTCCACTTT
TRBV20-1	-	-	TRBJ2-1	CSARVDTEQFF	TGCAGTGCTAGAGTGGACACTGAGCAGTTCTTC
TRBV12-3/TRBV12-4	-	many	TRBJ1-1	CASYGRPMNTEAFF	TGTGCCAGCTACGGGCGACCGATGAACACTGAAGCTTTCTTT
TRBV27	-	-	TRBJ2-1	CAGTRGAGNEQFF	TGTGCCGGAACCAGGGGGGCAGGGAATGAGCAGTTCTTC
TRBV12-3/TRBV12-4	-	many	TRBJ2-1	CASSLTGSYNEQFF	TGTGCCAGCAGTTTAACGGGGTCCTACAATGAGCAGTTCTTC
TRBV5-1	TRBD1	-	TRBJ2-5	CASSLPRTGDRRETQYF	TGCGCCAGCAGTCTACCCAGGACAGGGGATAGGAGAGAGACCCAGTACTTC
TRBV4-2	-	-	TRBJ1-4	CASSQGAGVGEKLFF	TGTGCCAGCAGCCAAGGAGCGGGGGTTGGTGAAAAACTGTTTTTT
TRBV4-3	-	-	TRBJ1-6	CASSLTTISAPLHF	TGCGCCAGCAGCCTAACGACCATTTCGGCACCCCTCCACTTT
TRBV5-4	TRBD2	-	TRBJ2-5	CASSGQSGSGETQYF	TGTGCCAGCAGCGGACAAAGCGGGAGTGGAGAGACCCAGTACTTC
TRBV15	-	-	TRBJ1-1	CATSRDRGYTEAFF	TGTGCCACCAGCAGAGACAGGGGATACACTGAAGCTTTCTTT
TRBV7-2	TRBD2	few	TRBJ2-7	CASSLDLAGGPYEQYF	TGTGCCAGCAGCTTAGACCTAGCGGGAGGCCCCTACGAGCAGTACTTC
TRBV20-1	TRBD1	few	TRBJ2-7	CSARSFTGAYEQYF	TGCAGTGCTAGATCCTTCACAGGGGCCTACGAGCAGTACTTC
TRBV5-1	-	-	TRBJ2-7	CASSPQGFVNEQYF	TGCGCCAGCAGCCCGCAGGGGTTCGTGAACGAGCAGTACTTC
TRBV29-1	-	-	TRBJ2-3	CSVEEGHTDTQYF	TGCAGCGTTGAAGAGGGCCACACAGATACGCAGTATTTT
TRBV10-3	-	-	TRBJ2-1	CAIRVIPANEQFF	TGTGCCATCAGAGTGATACCCGCCAATGAGCAGTTCTTC
TRBV5-6	TRBD2	-	TRBJ2-3	CASSGASGSTDTQYF	TGTGCCAGCAGCGGCGCTAGCGGGAGCACAGATACGCAGTATTTT
TRBV20-1	TRBD1	-	TRBJ2-5	CSAWGDRGETQYF	TGCAGCGCCTGGGGGGACAGGGGAGAGACCCAGTACTTC
TRBV10-1	-	-	TRBJ2-1	CASSEIGSHEQFF	TGCGCCAGCAGTGAGATAGGGTCCCATGAGCAGTTCTTC
TRBV20-1	-	few	TRBJ2-3	CSASLSGTGADTQYF	TGCAGTGCTAGTCTGTCGGGAACCGGCGCAGATACGCAGTATTTT
TRBV20-1	-	-	TRBJ2-5	CSAISVMGLETQYF	TGCAGTGCTATCTCTGTGATGGGGCTGGAGACCCAGTACTTC
TRBV3-1	-	few	TRBJ2-1	CASSQGQGYEQFF	TGTGCCAGCAGCCAGGGGCAGGGCTATGAGCAGTTCTTC
TRBV10-3	TRBD2	-	TRBJ2-7	CAIRDASGRFYEQYF	TGTGCCATCAGGGACGCTAGCGGGAGGTTCTACGAGCAGTACTTC
TRBV20-1	-	many	TRBJ1-2	CSALRHKDGYTF	TGCAGTGCTTTGAGACATAAAGACGGCTACACCTTC
TRBV2	-	once	TRBJ2-1	CASSRDLIGYEQFF	TGTGCCAGCAGTAGGGACTTAATAGGCTATGAGCAGTTCTTC
TRBV7-9	-	few	TRBJ2-5	CASSKNPSGGYQETQYF	TGTGCCAGCAGCAAAAACCCCTCCGGGGGTTACCAAGAGACCCAGTACTTC
TRBV24-1	-	-	TRBJ2-3	CVTSDLKLGSTDTQYF	TGTGTCACCAGTGATTTGAAGCTAGGGAGCACAGATACGCAGTATTTT
TRBV5-1	-	-	TRBJ2-4	CASSLTGQIKNIQYF	TGCGCCAGCAGCTTGACAGGGCAGATCAAAAACATTCAGTACTTC
TRBV12-3/TRBV12-4	-	few	TRBJ2-1	CASSLYLSPDEQFF	TGTGCCAGCAGTTTATATCTCTCTCCGGATGAGCAGTTCTTC
TRBV5-5	-	few	TRBJ2-2	CASSSDRFELFF	TGTGCCAGCAGCTCGGACCGATTCGAGCTGTTTTTT
TRBV6-1	-	-	TRBJ2-6	CASRGWDSGANVLTF	TGTGCCAGCAGGGGATGGGACTCTGGGGCCAACGTCCTGACTTTC
TRBV11-1	-	-	TRBJ1-1	CASSFQGQMNTEAFF	TGTGCCAGCAGCTTTCAAGGACAGATGAACACTGAAGCTTTCTTT
TRBV15	TRBD1	-	TRBJ2-5	CATSRDPRGQETQYF	TGTGCCACCAGCAGAGATCCCAGGGGGCAAGAGACCCAGTACTTC
TRBV3-1	-	-	TRBJ2-6	CASSQVSSGANVLTF	TGTGCCAGCAGCCAAGTTTCCTCTGGGGCCAACGTCCTGACTTTC
TRBV5-1	-	-	TRBJ1-4	CASSTERSDEKLFF	TGCGCCAGCAGCACTGAAAGGTCGGATGAAAAACTGTTTTTT
TRBV9	-	few	TRBJ2-4	CASSDQPYQGGDIQYF	TGTGCCAGCAGCGATCAACCATACCAGGGCGGGGACATTCAGTACTTC
TRBV20-1	-	-	TRBJ2-3	CSAQKGGTDTQYF	TGCAGTGCTCAGAAAGGAGGCACAGATACGCAGTATTTT
TRBV4-2	TRBD2	-	TRBJ2-3	CASSQTHPGTKDTDTQYF	TGTGCCAGCAGCCAGACCCACCCCGGGACTAAAGACACAGATACGCAGTATTTT
TRBV4-3	-	-	TRBJ2-2	CASSGRGYTGELFF	TGCGCCAGCAGCGGCCGGGGATACACCGGGGAGCTGTTTTTT
TRBV4-2	-	-	TRBJ2-7	CASSQLHSEQYF	TGTGCCAGCAGTCAACTACACTCCGAGCAGTACTTC
TRBV20-1	TRBD1	-	TRBJ1-6	CSASEEGQQLFYNSPLHF	TGCAGTGCTAGCGAAGAGGGACAGCAACTTTTTTATAATTCACCCCTCCACTTT